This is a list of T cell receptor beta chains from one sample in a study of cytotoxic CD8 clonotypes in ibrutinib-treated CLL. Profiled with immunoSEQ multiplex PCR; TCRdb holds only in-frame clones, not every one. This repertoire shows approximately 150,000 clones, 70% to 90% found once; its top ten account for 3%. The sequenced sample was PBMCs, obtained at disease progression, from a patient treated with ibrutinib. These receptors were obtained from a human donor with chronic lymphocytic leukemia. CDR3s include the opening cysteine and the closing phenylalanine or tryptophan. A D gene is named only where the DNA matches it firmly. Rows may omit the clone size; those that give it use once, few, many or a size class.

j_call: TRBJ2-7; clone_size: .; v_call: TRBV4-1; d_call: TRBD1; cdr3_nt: TGCGCCAGCAGGGGACAGGGCTACGAGCAGTACTTC; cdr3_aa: CASRGQGYEQYF
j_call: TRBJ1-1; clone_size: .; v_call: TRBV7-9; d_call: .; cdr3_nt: TGTGCCAGCAGCCGAGCGTGGGACACTGATGGTATCACTGAAGCTTTCTTT; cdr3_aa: CASSRAWDTDGITEAFF
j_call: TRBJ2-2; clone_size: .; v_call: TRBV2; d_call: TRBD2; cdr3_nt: TGTGCCAGCAGTGAAGCGCTTCATCTCACAGGACTAGCGGGAGGGTCGACCGGGGAGCTGTTTTTT; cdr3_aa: CASSEALHLTGLAGGSTGELFF
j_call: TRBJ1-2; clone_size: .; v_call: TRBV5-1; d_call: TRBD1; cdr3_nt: TGCGCCAGCAGCTTAACACCGGGACAGGGTATATACTATGGCTACACCTTC; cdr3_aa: CASSLTPGQGIYYGYTF
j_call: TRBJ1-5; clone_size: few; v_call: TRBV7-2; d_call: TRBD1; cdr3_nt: TGTGCCAGCAGCTTAGCAGGGGGCCCCAGCCAGCCCCAGCATTTT; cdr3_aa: CASSLAGGPSQPQHF
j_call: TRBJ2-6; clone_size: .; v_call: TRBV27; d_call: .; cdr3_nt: TGTGCCAGCAGTTTTTCTGGGGCCAACGTCCTGACTTTC; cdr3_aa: CASSFSGANVLTF
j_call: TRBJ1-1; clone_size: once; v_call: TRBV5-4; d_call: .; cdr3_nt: TGTGCCAGCAGCTTGATGGGACACACCACTGAAGCTTTCTTT; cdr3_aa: CASSLMGHTTEAFF
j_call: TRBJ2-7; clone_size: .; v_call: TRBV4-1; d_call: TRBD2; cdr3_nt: TGCGCCAGCAGCCAAGACCTAGCGGGAGAAAGGTCCTACGAGCAGTACTTC; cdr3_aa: CASSQDLAGERSYEQYF
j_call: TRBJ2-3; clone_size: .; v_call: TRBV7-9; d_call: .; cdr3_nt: TGTGCCAGCTGGGGGGGGGCGCCGACATCAGATACGCAGTATTTT; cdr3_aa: CASWGGAPTSDTQYF
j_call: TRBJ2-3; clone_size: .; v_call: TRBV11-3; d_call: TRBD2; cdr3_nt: TGTGCCAGCAGCCCTGGGACTAGCGGGCCCCGTCTCACAGATACGCAGTATTTT; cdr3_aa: CASSPGTSGPRLTDTQYF
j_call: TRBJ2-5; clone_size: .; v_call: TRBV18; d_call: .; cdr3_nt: TGTGCCAGCTCACCACGGGGGGAGGAAGAGACCCAGTACTTC; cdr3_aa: CASSPRGEEETQYF
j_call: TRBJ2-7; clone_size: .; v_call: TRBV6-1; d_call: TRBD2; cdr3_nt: TGTGCCAGCAGTGCGGGGGGGACGCGGGCCCCCTACGAGCAGTACTTC; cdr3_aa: CASSAGGTRAPYEQYF
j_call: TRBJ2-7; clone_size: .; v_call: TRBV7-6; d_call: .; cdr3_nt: TGTGCCAGCAGCCAAACAGAGATTTCCCACGAGCAGTACTTC; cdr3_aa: CASSQTEISHEQYF
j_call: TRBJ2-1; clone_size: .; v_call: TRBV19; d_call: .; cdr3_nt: TGTGCCAGTAGTTCCAGACTGAGCTCCTACAATGAGCAGTTCTTC; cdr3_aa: CASSSRLSSYNEQFF
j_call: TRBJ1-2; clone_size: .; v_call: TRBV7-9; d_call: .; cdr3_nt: TGTGCCAGCAGCTTGCACTATGGCTACACCTTC; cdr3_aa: CASSLHYGYTF
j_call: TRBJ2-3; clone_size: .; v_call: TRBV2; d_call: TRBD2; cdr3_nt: TGTGCCAGCGCGGGAGGGATCACAGATACGCAGTATTTT; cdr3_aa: CASAGGITDTQYF
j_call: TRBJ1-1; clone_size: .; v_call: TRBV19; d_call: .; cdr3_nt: TGTGCCAGTAGTATCGGAGTAAACAGTATGAACACTGAAGCTTTCTTT; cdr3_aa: CASSIGVNSMNTEAFF
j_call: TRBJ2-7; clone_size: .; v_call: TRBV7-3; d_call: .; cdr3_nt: TGTGCCAGCAGCCCAGATGGCTACGAGCAGTACTTC; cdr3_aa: CASSPDGYEQYF
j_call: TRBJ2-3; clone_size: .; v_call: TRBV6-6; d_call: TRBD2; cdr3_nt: TGTGCCAGCACTAGCGGGAGGGCTGAGGTTCCAGATACGCAGTATTTT; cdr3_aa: CASTSGRAEVPDTQYF
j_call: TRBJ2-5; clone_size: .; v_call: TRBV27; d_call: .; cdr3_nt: TGTGCCAGCAGACTACAGGGATGGGAGACCCAGTACTTC; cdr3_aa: CASRLQGWETQYF
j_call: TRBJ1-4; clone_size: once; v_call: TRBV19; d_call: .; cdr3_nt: TGTGCCAGTACCACCGGGGGGTTTGGGGAAAAACTGTTTTTT; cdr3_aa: CASTTGGFGEKLFF
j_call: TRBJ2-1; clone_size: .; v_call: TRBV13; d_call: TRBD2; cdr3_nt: TGTGCCAGCAGCTCAGCCGGGACTAGCGGTTACAATGAGCAGTTCTTC; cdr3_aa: CASSSAGTSGYNEQFF
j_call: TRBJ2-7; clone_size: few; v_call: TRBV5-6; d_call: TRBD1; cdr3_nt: TGTGCCAGCAGCGAGACAGGGGCCTTGTACGAGCAGTACTTC; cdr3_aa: CASSETGALYEQYF
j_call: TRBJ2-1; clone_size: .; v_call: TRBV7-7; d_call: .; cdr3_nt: TGTGCTAGCAGCTTATACAGCGGCGAGGATGAGCAGTTCTTC; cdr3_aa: CASSLYSGEDEQFF
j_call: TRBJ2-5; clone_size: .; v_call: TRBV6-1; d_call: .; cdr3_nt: TGTGCCAGCAGCCTACTCAGGGGACCTCAAGAGACCCAGTACTTC; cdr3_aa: CASSLLRGPQETQYF
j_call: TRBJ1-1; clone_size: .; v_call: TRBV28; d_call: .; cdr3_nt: TGTGCCAGCAGCTCGTCCCAGCGCCCGACGCGGAACACTGAAGCTTTCTTT; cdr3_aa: CASSSSQRPTRNTEAFF